The 17 T cell receptor beta chains listed next were all sequenced from one sample in a study of T-cell memory formation after mild COVID-19. TCRdb itself ran the 5' RACE reads through MiXCR, one entry per CDR3 protein. The profile covers some 450,000 distinct CDR3 sequences, with 20% appearing a single time and approximately 8.1% taken by the ten largest. Sequencing was carried out using PBMCs or a T cell subset sorted from them (not recorded which). The receptor source for this set is an adult woman who had mild COVID-19 (a few samples of this study predate the infection). Cell type and time point are not known.

This clonotype has only one observation. The V call is TRBV6-5, the J call TRBJ1-1; perhaps TRBD1 as D (6 bases). This CDR3 has 16 residues. Trimming stripped 4 bases from V and 1 base from J, with 16 bases between. CDR1 is MNHEY, CDR2 SVGAGI, per germline. CDR3 bases: TGTGCCAGCAGTTTCAATTGGAGGGGGACGAACACTGAAGCTTTCTTT. It yields the protein CASSFNWRGTNTEAFF.

J is TRBJ2-3 and V is TRBV20-1, with TRBD1 as a possible D gene (5 bases). CDR1 and CDR2 (germline): DFQATT, SNEGSKA (reference sequence). V was trimmed by 4 bases and J by 0 bases, leaving 8 bases between them. The CDR3 covers 13 residues. The DNA for the CDR3 is TGCAGTGCTATTCAGGGTAGCACAGATACGCAGTATTTT. This gives the protein CSAIQGSTDTQYF.

This chain joins TRBV4-2 and TRBJ2-3, with D tentatively TRBD2 (6 bases). V was trimmed by 6 bases and J by 5 bases, leaving 18 bases between them. The CDR3 is 15 amino acids. Germline loops: CDR1 LGHNA, CDR2 YNFKEQ. The CDR3 nucleotides read TGTGCCAGCAGTTTGGGTCCCGGGGGTGGAGATACGCAGTATTTT. Translation gives CASSLGPGGGDTQYF.

This clonotype occurred once. V usage is TRBV12-3 or TRBV12-4 and J usage is TRBJ1-1, with unresolved D. V was clipped by 6 bases and J by 6 bases, with 11 bases between them. This CDR3 contains 12 residues. The CDR3 DNA reads as TGTGCCAGCAGCCTCCTTGTTTCTGAAGCTTTCTTT. Amino acid sequence: CASSLLVSEAFF.

In its sample, this clonotype was seen a few times. V gene TRBV9 combines with J gene TRBJ2-1; perhaps TRBD2 as D (6 bases). The CDR3 runs 15 residues. V was pared by 0 bases and J by 4 bases, with 11 bases between. The germline gives CDR1 SGDLS, CDR2 YYNGEE. CDR3 in DNA: TGTGCCAGCAGCGTAGCGGGGACTTCTTACAATGAGCAGTTCTTC. It specifies CASSVAGTSYNEQFF.

The genes are TRBV5-1 and TRBJ2-7, with D possibly matching TRBD1 (6 bases). The CDR3 has 13 amino acids. Trimming pared 3 bases from V and 7 bases from J, leaving 14 bases between. Germline CDR1 is SGHRS and CDR2 is YFSETQ. The chain's CDR3 is CASSSTGPQEQYF. The CDR3 DNA is TGCGCCAGCAGCTCCACAGGGCCGCAAGAGCAGTACTTC.

The chain employs TRBV12-3 or TRBV12-4 and TRBJ2-2; TRBD2 matches at 12 bases. V lost 6 bases, J lost 0 bases, and 11 bases stayed unmatched. This CDR3 is 19 amino acids long. The chain's CDR3 is CASRRPTSGRQANTGELFF. In DNA form, the CDR3 reads TGTGCCAGCAGAAGACCGACTAGCGGGAGACAAGCGAACACCGGGGAGCTGTTTTTT.

The V gene is TRBV6-5, the J gene TRBJ2-7, with D tentatively TRBD1 (6 bases). The CDR3 has 15 residues. Per germline, CDR1 MNHEY and CDR2 SVGAGI. With 1 base removed from V and 0 bases from J, the gap between germline ends came to 10 bases. This CDR3 reads CASSYFQGSSYEQYF. The DNA for the CDR3 is TGTGCCAGCAGTTACTTCCAGGGGAGCTCCTACGAGCAGTACTTC.

This clonotype has only a few counts. V gene TRBV12-3 or TRBV12-4 combines with J gene TRBJ1-6; 7 bases line up with TRBD1. V lost 3 bases, J lost 8 bases, and 7 bases stayed unmatched. The CDR3 totals 15 residues. CDR3 bases: TGTGCCAGCAGTTTTGCAGGGGGGACGGATTCACCCCTCCACTTT. Its translation: CASSFAGGTDSPLHF.

CDR3 coding DNA: TGTGCCAGCTCACCGGTCCAGGAAAAACTGTTTTTT. Translating gives CASSPVQEKLFF. The chain has TRBV18 and TRBJ1-4, with unresolved D. Trimming pared 3 bases from V and 8 bases from J, leaving 7 bases between. The CDR3 spans 12 residues. Germline CDR1 reads KGHSH; CDR2 reads LQKENI.

This clonotype has just a few counts. The chain links TRBV24-1 to TRBJ2-1; 10 nucleotides align to TRBD2. V shed 4 bases, J shed 1 base, and the junction held 6 bases outside the gene matches. This CDR3 spans 17 amino acids. Germline values: CDR1 KGHDR, CDR2 SFDVKD. CDR3 in DNA: TGTGCCACCAGTGACTTGGCTAGCGGGGGTTCCTACAATGAGCAGTTCTTC. Translation gives CATSDLASGGSYNEQFF.

A few counts support this clonotype. The chain combines TRBV24-1 with TRBJ2-3; 10 bases align to TRBD2. Germline V gene lookup returns CDR1 KGHDR and CDR2 SFDVKD. The CDR3 spans 14 residues. V lost 6 bases to trimming and J lost 7 bases; unmatched junction nucleotides: 6. CDR3 protein: CATSPSGRVYTQYF. CDR3 nucleotide sequence: TGTGCCACCAGTCCTAGCGGGAGAGTGTATACGCAGTATTTT.

This CDR3 reads CASSVVSEAGEQYF. The CDR3 nucleotides are TGTGCCAGCAGCGTAGTTTCCGAGGCGGGAGAGCAGTACTTC. J is TRBJ2-7 and V is TRBV9; tentative D call: TRBD2 (6 bases). The CDR3 is 14 amino acids. The V end lost 0 bases, the J end lost 7 bases, and 14 bases lay between the germline ends. Germline assignment: CDR1 SGDLS and CDR2 YYNGEE.

This clonotype was observed a few times. V and J are TRBV5-6 and TRBJ1-2, with a weak D call TRBD1 (5 bases). V was pared by 4 bases and J by 6 bases, with 16 bases between. Germline lookup yields CDR1 SGHDT and CDR2 YYEEEE. The CDR3 has 14 amino acids. The CDR3 DNA reads as TGTGCCAGCAGCGACGAGGGACTGGCTAATGGCTACACCTTC. Translating gives CASSDEGLANGYTF.

This clonotype was detected a few times. The rearrangement links TRBV29-1 to TRBJ2-2; D remains ambiguous. The CDR3 sequence is 18 residues long. Per the germline V gene, CDR1 is SQVTM and CDR2 is ANQGSEA. Trimming removed 4 bases at V and 0 bases at J, with 21 bases between. CDR3: CSVAPQDGRPANTGELFF. For the CDR3, the DNA is TGCAGCGTTGCCCCCCAGGACGGGCGTCCCGCGAACACCGGGGAGCTGTTTTTT.

This clonotype was seen a handful of times. The gene calls are TRBV4-3 and TRBJ2-3; D gene ambiguous. V lost 4 bases, J lost 4 bases, and 12 bases lay in between. The CDR3 has 14 amino acids. The germline gives CDR1 LGHNA, CDR2 YSLEER. CDR3 amino acids: CASSPRDFADTQYF. The CDR3 DNA follows: TGCGCCAGCAGCCCCAGAGATTTCGCAGATACGCAGTATTTT.

The V gene is TRBV28, the J gene TRBJ2-1; 13 nucleotides agree with TRBD2. This CDR3 is built from 17 residues. The V gene end was trimmed by 5 bases and the J gene end by 7 bases; junction bases not matched to a gene: 11. Germline CDR1 is MDHEN and CDR2 is SYDVKM. The CDR3 here is CASSHLRTSGSVNEQFF. The CDR3 DNA is TGTGCCAGCAGTCACCTTCGGACTAGCGGGAGTGTGAATGAGCAGTTCTTC. Drawing the rest from reference TRBV28 and TRBJ2-1, the complete variable domain is DVKVTQSSRYLVKRTGEKVFLECVQDMDHENMFWYRQDPGLGLRLIYFSYDVKMKEKGDIPEGYSVSREKKERFSLILESASTNQTSMYLCASSHLRTSGSVNEQFFGPGTRLTVL.